The table lists the clone carrying this TCR beta chain with a few counts. Its specificity is unknown. This CDR3 comprises 16 residues. V shed 4 bases and J shed 0 bases, with 10 bases lying between them. Looked up from germline, CDR1 is LGHNT and CDR2 is FRNRAP. This specimen comes from a study of T cell repertoires in cytomegalovirus infection. TCRdb independently ran MiXCR on the reads; one entry per CDR3 protein. The sample yields about 770,000 distinct CDR3 sequences, 29% seen once. Findings and limits, study-wide: The ex vivo response was dominated by HLA-C-restricted CMV-specific TCR beta clonotypes.

The chain joins TRBV12-5 to TRBJ1-6; no clear D. Source: cultured CD8+ T cells from PBMCs, taken from culture after CMV antigen stimulation. The receptor was isolated from a human donor in good health (CMV status not recorded). Some clones in this sample may be carry-over from other donors' samples. CDR3 sequence: CASGSLGSSYNSPLHF. In nucleotides, the CDR3 is TGTGCTAGTGGTTCCCTCGGCAGCTCCTATAATTCACCCCTCCACTTT.